This T cell receptor (beta chain) came from a study of shared clonotypes between healthy human individuals (TCRdb year 2020). Notes on the research overall: The cohort comprised a couple of women and a few men aged 18 to 49 years. To increase sequencing depth and limit assay-specific biases, different laboratories used diverse techniques to prepare libraries and sequence TCR repertoires. For each donor, three plates each were used for CD4 naive and CD4 memory, two plates were used for CD8 naive, and one plate was used for CD8 memory. Each donor's leukapheresis produced roughly between roughly 0.85 and 9.5 billion PBMCs. To estimate repertoire size and how much clonotype sharing occurs between individuals, the study deeply sequenced the blood TCR repertoires of 4 to 6 healthy adults.

The donors were healthy, HIV-negative adults with no recently reported acute infections or vaccinations. Only Caucasian adults living in Nashville, Tennessee, USA were represented among the donors. CD4+ T cells were enriched by magnetic negative selection, after which naive cells were positively selected on CD45RA and the negative fraction was taken as the memory subset. Blood was collected by leukapheresis, and PBMCs were isolated by Ficoll-Histopaque density gradient centrifugation and then cryopreserved in liquid nitrogen vapor phase. Analytical flow cytometry was used to check the purity and quantity of every magnetically sorted T cell population. Genomic DNA was isolated from every sorted fraction and measured by UV absorbance on a Nanodrop 2000c. The germline V gene (reference sequence) specifies WNHNN as CDR1 and SYGVQD as CDR2. The V and J ends are trimmed by 3 bases and 9 bases, leaving 9 bases between them. From cysteine to phenylalanine, the CDR3 is 12 amino acids long. Of all the DNA, just the CDR3 is kept, 36 bases in frame from base 1.

Using the deep immunoSEQ assay, multiplex PCR amplified TCR CDR3 regions from genomic DNA. Extracted genomic DNA from each cell subset was distributed evenly across all wells of several immunoSEQ 96-well plates, and each plate was treated as a replicate. Each replicate PCR for sorted subsets received about 220 ng genomic DNA, equal to roughly 30,000 T cell genomes. The purified libraries were quantified using a Qubit 3.0 fluorometer, sized with a Bioanalyzer 2100, and then quantified again using the KAPA Library Quantification kit. A separate single-read 150-cycle Illumina NextSeq 550 flow cell was used to sequence each immunoSEQ 96-well plate. Concerning the study's data processing: Because the immunoSEQ output held only junctional sequences and lacked quality scores, the filtering could not match the filtering applied to full-length reads. To assign V/J genes and CDR3, sequences were annotated using PyIR, a Python wrapper for IgBLAST v1.9, with IMGT germline references. Reads were removed for weak V/J assignments (E-value above 1e-6), missing CDR3, stop codons, out-of-frame junctions, or ambiguous translated residues. A V3J clonotype was defined by an identical inferred V gene, J gene, and CDR3 amino acid sequence. Percentage overlap between repertoires was computed as shared unique clonotypes divided by the size of the smaller repertoire. RTK rarefaction, the Chao1 estimator, and Recon v2.1 estimates of unobserved clonotypes were used to assess repertoire richness. For all TCRbeta clonotypes obtained by the gDNA method from several donors, generation probabilities were computed with OLGA. TCRdb took over this immuneACCESS table, retaining in-frame rearrangements with V and J assigned. Such tables are incomplete; in checked studies, under half of the missing clones stem from an unresolved V gene, and the remainder is unexplained. The V and J calls and clone size come from that table; D and trimming were worked out from the DNA. This sample lists some 2,000,000 clones; more than 90% were detected once. The top ten hold 0.1% to 0.15% of the sample.

Of note for this clone: Its cognate antigen has yet to be identified. No much larger clonotype is one base removed from it; base qualities were not supplied.

Overall results and qualifications from the work: About 5% of naive CD4, more than 3% of naive CD8, about 2.5% of memory CD4, and about 0.4% of memory CD8 clonotypes were shared across several donors. Incomplete sequencing was indicated by rarefaction of sorted-subset datasets, despite the large sequencing depth. Pairwise subsampling led to the expectation that sequencing depth would affect the degree of clonotype sharing among donors. Sampling was restricted to blood, and TCR repertoires in tissue are likely to differ from TCR repertoires in blood. The small number of donors limited the genetic and exposure-history diversity represented. Compared with non-shared clonotypes, clonotypes shared by all four sorted-subset donors had higher generation probabilities. Naive subsets generally had larger estimated clonotype richness than memory subsets did.

The sequencing sample was made of naive CD4+ T cells sorted from blood. The cell subset or site label, read with the paper, signifies: CD45RA+ positively selected. The chain is assembled from TRBV10-1 and TRBJ2-1, with the D gene uncertain. The sequence came from a man in his late teens or twenties in good health. The CDR3 has the sequence CASSDPLGEQFF. The DNA is as follows: TGCGCCAGCAGTGACCCTTTGGGTGAGCAGTTCTTC.